The 9 T cell receptor beta chains in this list originate from one sample, sequenced in a study of CD8+ T cells in alopecia areata. Isolated RNA was reverse transcribed into cDNA used as the sequencing template. Repertoires were generated with immunoSEQ multiplex PCR, while TCRdb's copy carries only in-frame clones and drops some. The sample yields fewer than 250,000 clones, 60% to 70% seen once. Treatment given: oral pan-JAK inhibitor, 5-10 mg twice daily. The sample consisted of CD4+ T cells sorted from blood, taken at week 4, from a patient treated with tofacitinib. The source is a human donor with alopecia areata.

This clone was detected only a few times. The chain recombines TRBV29-1 with TRBJ2-7; 7 nucleotides agree with TRBD2. The ends lost 4 bases at V and 7 bases at J; junction bases unmatched: 7. CDR3 length: 12 amino acids. In germline, CDR1 is SQVTM, CDR2 ANQGSEA. Written as DNA, the CDR3 is TGCAGCGTTGGCGCGGGGGATCGGGAGCAGTACTTC. It is translated as CSVGAGDREQYF.

The rearrangement links TRBV29-1 to TRBJ1-1; the match to TRBD1 covers 9 bases. The ends lost 6 bases at V and 8 bases at J; junction bases unmatched: 10. The CDR3 loop spans 13 amino acids. From germline, CDR1 is SQVTM and CDR2 ANQGSEA. CDR3 sequence (DNA): TGCAGCGTAGAGTTACAGGGGGCGGTCGAAGCTTTCTTT. Translating it yields CSVELQGAVEAFF.

The V and J genes are TRBV7-9 and TRBJ1-2, with 9 bases fitting TRBD1. The CDR3 covers 15 residues. CDR1 SEHNR and CDR2 FQNEAQ come from the germline V gene (reference sequence). The ends lost 5 bases at V and 4 bases at J; junction bases unmatched: 8. CDR3 in DNA: TGTGCCAGCAGCCTCGACAGGGGGACGGGCTATGGCTACACCTTC. Translation: CASSLDRGTGYGYTF.

V and J are TRBV10-3 and TRBJ1-3; 7 bases are shared with TRBD1. With V trimmed by 9 bases and J by 7 bases, 9 bases remained unmatched. CDR3 length: 13 residues. Germline loops: CDR1 ENHRY, CDR2 SYGVKD. The CDR3 DNA reads TGTGCCATAAGAGGAGGGGGCGTGAACACCATATATTTT. Its protein is CAIRGGGVNTIYF.

This chain connects TRBV15 to TRBJ1-1; D may be TRBD1 (6 bases). This CDR3 contains 15 residues. Germline assignment: CDR1 LNHNV and CDR2 YYDKDF (reference sequence). Trimming removed 5 bases from V and 5 bases from J, with 18 bases in between. CDR3 in DNA: TGTGCCACCAGCGACGGACAGTTGGGTTTGACTGAAGCTTTCTTT. This sequence encodes CATSDGQLGLTEAFF.

The CDR3 sequence is CSVDGASFYEQYF. The CDR3 bases are TGCAGCGTTGATGGGGCGTCCTTTTACGAGCAGTACTTC. V is TRBV29-1 and J is TRBJ2-7; TRBD1 might be the D (5 bases). CDR1 is SQVTM, CDR2 ANQGSEA, per germline. There are 13 residues in the CDR3. V lost 3 bases, J lost 4 bases, and 13 bases lay in between.

The chain links TRBV23-1 to TRBJ1-3; perhaps TRBD1 as D (5 bases). TRBV23-1 is flagged as an ORF with uncertain function. This CDR3 comprises 17 residues. Trimming left V 5 bases short and J 1 base short, with 18 bases between. The CDR3 loop is CASSIPLGSGSGNTIYF. The CDR3 DNA reads TGCGCCAGCAGTATCCCCCTCGGTTCAGGGTCTGGAAACACCATATATTTT.

The chain is built from TRBV14 and TRBJ2-3, with 12 positions matching TRBD2. This CDR3 is built from 17 residues. CDR1 is SGHDN, CDR2 FVKESK, per germline. V shed 3 bases and J 6 bases; nucleotides not matched to a gene: 10. CDR3 residues: CASSQRGLAGFGDTQYF. The CDR3 region has the DNA TGTGCCAGCAGCCAGAGAGGACTAGCGGGATTCGGGGATACGCAGTATTTT.

V is TRBV5-4 and J is TRBJ2-2; 8 nucleotides agree with TRBD2. V lost 5 bases to trimming and J lost 5 bases; unmatched junction nucleotides: 8. The germline V gene encodes CDR1 SGHNT and CDR2 YYREEE (reference sequence). The length of the CDR3 is 15 residues. The CDR3 here is CASSSAGVGTGELFF. DNA for the CDR3: TGTGCCAGCAGTTCAGCGGGAGTCGGAACCGGGGAGCTGTTTTTT.